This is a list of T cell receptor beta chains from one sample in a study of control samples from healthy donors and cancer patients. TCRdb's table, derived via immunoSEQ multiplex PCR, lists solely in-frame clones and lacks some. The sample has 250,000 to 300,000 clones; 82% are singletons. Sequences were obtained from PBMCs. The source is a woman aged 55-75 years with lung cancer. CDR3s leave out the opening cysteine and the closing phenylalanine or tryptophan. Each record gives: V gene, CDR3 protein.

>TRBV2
ASVGRGETQY
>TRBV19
ASSISRGRGFGELF
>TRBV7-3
ASSWGAGNTEAF
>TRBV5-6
ASSLYEGSNEKLF
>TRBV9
ASSVEPLPAEQF
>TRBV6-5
ASTAMGGSNQPQH
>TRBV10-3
AISESAPGGEQY
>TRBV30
AWSDPGLARLYEQY
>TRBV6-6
ASTTDRNTEAF
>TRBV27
ASSFRGRGTEAF
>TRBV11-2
ASSSQLTGFGY
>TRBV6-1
ASSEATGQGSYEQY
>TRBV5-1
ASSPSGGVYNEQF
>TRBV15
ATSAGTTVETQY
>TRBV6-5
ASLVIGTDTQY
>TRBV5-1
ASSRAGTSGNNEQF
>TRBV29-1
SVAQGFLGNQPQH
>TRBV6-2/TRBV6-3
ASSYGGAGQETQY